This T cell receptor beta chain was observed in a study of blood T cell repertoires in COVID-19. In the study overall: Some COVID-19 samples were acute and others convalescent; all came from the United States, Italy and Spain. PBMCs, B-cell-depleted T cells, or T cells were the source of the cDNA or gDNA that made up the material.

In the original analysis: Reference gene primer amplification gave nucleated cell count estimates. The assay was immunoSEQ multiplex PCR, and TCRdb's table has in-frame clones only and misses some. The V and J calls and clone size come from that table; D and trimming were worked out from the DNA. This sample yields approximately 74,000 clones, of which 60% to 80% are seen a single time; more than 15% belongs to the top ten. Trimming pared 0 bases from V and 0 bases from J, leaving 7 bases between. Germline values: CDR1 SGHNT, CDR2 YYREEE (reference sequence). This CDR3 spans 15 amino acids. The sequence came from a man aged 55 to 70 with acute or convalescent COVID-19. The chain joins TRBV5-4 to TRBJ2-1, with D unclear. Sequencing was carried out using peripheral blood. CDR3 sequence (DNA): TGTGCCAGCAGCTTGGAACAGAGCTCCTACAATGAGCAGTTCTTC. It encodes CASSLEQSSYNEQFF.